This T cell receptor beta chain was identified in a study of cytomegalovirus exposure and HLA in healthy donors. Germline V gene lookup returns CDR1 SGHTA and CDR2 FQGTGA. The CDR3 length is 13 residues. The V end was cut by 3 bases, the J end by 1 base, with 5 bases between. PCR used 60 Vbeta primers and 13 Jbeta primers. The repertoire was sequenced with immunoSEQ multiplex PCR; TCRdb's copy has only in-frame clones and lacks some. Of 200,000 to 250,000 clones in the sample, 70% to 90% were seen once. The chain joins TRBV7-3 to TRBJ2-3; a possible D gene is TRBD2 (5 bases). The clonotype was recovered from a man aged 30-40 years in good health and CMV-seronegative. The source material was PBMCs. CDR3 DNA: TGTGCCAGCAGCTTCGGGGGCACAGATACGCAGTATTTT. It codes for CASSFGGTDTQYF.